Below are 3 T cell receptor beta chains sequenced from a single sample in a study of Graves' ophthalmopathy and Graves' hyperthyroidism. As the template, RNA transcripts were used to amplify TCR beta CDR3 regions. First-round RT-PCR employed HTBI primers, with a second-round multiplex PCR after it. TCRdb passed the multiplex PCR reads through MiXCR, listing each CDR3 protein once. The sample contains 150,000 to 200,000 distinct CDR3 sequences, around 39% of which appear only once. Material: peripheral blood. These receptors were obtained from a man aged 25-45 years with Graves' ophthalmopathy.

This clonotype was seen many times. The chain uses TRBV28 and TRBJ2-7; D ambiguous. The CDR3 runs 12 residues. From germline, CDR1 is MDHEN and CDR2 SYDVKM. V lost 6 bases, J lost 4 bases, and 10 bases lay in between. CDR3: CASRVLGYEQYF. Written as DNA, the CDR3 is TGTGCCAGCAGAGTTTTGGGATACGAGCAGTACTTC.

This clonotype was counted many times. This rearrangement joins TRBV6-1 to TRBJ2-5; 7 bases map to TRBD1. There are 13 residues in the CDR3. The junction had 4 bases not matched to a gene; V was cut back by 6 bases and J by 3 bases. CDR1 is MNHNS, CDR2 SASEGT, per germline. The CDR3 here is CASSFGTEETQYF. The CDR3 DNA reads TGTGCCAGCAGCTTTGGGACAGAAGAGACCCAGTACTTC.

This chain uses TRBV28 with TRBJ2-7, with D perhaps TRBD2 (6 bases). The CDR3 is 11 residues long. CDR1 is MDHEN and CDR2 is SYDVKM in the germline V gene. The V gene lost 7 bases and the J gene lost 11 bases, with 15 bases spanning the gap. The CDR3 sequence is CASIRRDGKYF. The CDR3 DNA reads TGTGCCAGCATTAGGCGGGACGGGAAGTACTTC. Full variable domain (missing parts from reference TRBV28 and TRBJ2-7): DVKVTQSSRYLVKRTGEKVFLECVQDMDHENMFWYRQDPGLGLRLIYFSYDVKMKEKGDIPEGYSVSREKKERFSLILESASTNQTSMYLCASIRRDGKYFGPGTRLTVT.